The 16 T cell receptor beta chains below were found in one sample sequenced in a study of beta chain features in type 1 diabetes. Investigators reverse transcribed all isolated RNA, so they sequenced expressed TCRB transcripts. Sequencing used immunoSEQ multiplex PCR; TCRdb keeps in-frame clones, though not all of them. Counted here are a few hundred thousand clones, 13% occurring once; the ten biggest clones make up 0.015%. Study-wide results and caveats: Moderate yet significant TCRB CDR3 shortening was seen in Type 1 diabetes patients in all four CD4+ subsets.

Antigens for these TCRs are unknown. The sample consisted of naive CD4+ T cells from blood. The receptors shown here come from a woman aged 18-29 years with type 1 diabetes.

This clone was counted a few times. The CDR3 reads CASTPHRGGEQYF. In nucleotides, the CDR3 is TGTGCCAGCACACCCCACAGGGGCGGCGAGCAGTACTTC. This chain links TRBV28 with TRBJ2-7; 7 bases match TRBD1. The CDR3 consists of 13 residues. With 7 bases clipped from V and 6 bases from J, the junction kept 9 bases outside the gene matches. CDR1 and CDR2 from the germline V gene are MDHEN and SYDVKM. Full variable domain (remainder filled in from reference TRBV28 and TRBJ2-7): DVKVTQSSRYLVKRTGEKVFLECVQDMDHENMFWYRQDPGLGLRLIYFSYDVKMKEKGDIPEGYSVSREKKERFSLILESASTNQTSMYLCASTPHRGGEQYFGPGTRLTVT.

In regard to this clone: At the DNA level, this CDR3 is encoded by other sequences in the same sample as well. The V gene is TRBV7-9, the J gene TRBJ2-1; 9 bases agree with TRBD2. Per the germline V gene, CDR1 is SEHNR and CDR2 is FQNEAQ (reference sequence). The junction had 3 bases not matched to a gene; V was cut back by 1 base and J by 8 bases. This CDR3 region has 14 residues. CDR3 DNA sequence: TGTGCCAGCAGCTTAGGGGCGGGGGGGGATGAGCAGTTCTTC. It specifies CASSLGAGGDEQFF.

This clone was detected only a few times. The V and J genes are TRBV11-2 and TRBJ2-7; D possibly corresponds to TRBD1 (6 bases). The CDR3 has 15 residues. V was clipped by 0 bases and J by 2 bases, with 11 bases between them. CDR1 SGHAT and CDR2 FQNNGV come from the germline V gene. This CDR3 reads CASSLDLQGPYEQYF. Written as DNA, the CDR3 is TGTGCCAGCAGCTTAGACCTACAGGGTCCCTACGAGCAGTACTTC.

This clone was seen a handful of times. The J gene is TRBJ2-5, the V gene TRBV5-1; maybe TRBD1 (7 bases). This CDR3 comprises 14 residues. Trimming removed 8 bases from V and 0 bases from J, with 14 bases in between. Germline CDR1 is SGHRS and CDR2 is YFSETQ. The CDR3 bases are TGCGCCAGTCAGGGGGGAGCCTACCAAGAGACCCAGTACTTC. Residues: CASQGGAYQETQYF. The full variable domain, with the rest looked up from reference TRBV5-1 and TRBJ2-5, is KAGVTQTPRYLIKTRGQQVTLSCSPISGHRSVSWYQQTPGQGLQFLFEYFSETQRNKGNFPGRFSGRQFSNSRSEMNVSTLELGDSALYLCASQGGAYQETQYFGPGTRLLVL.

The gene calls are TRBV7-3 and TRBJ1-1; D remains ambiguous. Germline CDR1 and CDR2: SGHTA and FQGTGA. This CDR3 contains 15 residues. Trimming took off 4 bases at V and 1 base at J, with 13 bases between the two ends. The CDR3 protein is CASSSRGAPNTEAFF. In DNA form, the CDR3 reads TGTGCCAGCAGCTCCCGGGGAGCGCCGAACACTGAAGCTTTCTTT.

The chain is built from TRBV29-1 and TRBJ2-1, with TRBD2 as a possible D gene (6 bases). V lost 2 bases and J lost 4, with 15 bases in between. The germline CDR1 and CDR2 sequences are SQVTM and ANQGSEA. The CDR3 is 15 amino acids. The CDR3 loop is CSVESGLWAYNEQFF. For the CDR3, the DNA is TGCAGCGTTGAAAGCGGGCTATGGGCTTACAATGAGCAGTTCTTC.

This clone came up a few times. The chain uses TRBV29-1 and TRBJ2-2; D uncertain. The germline V gene encodes CDR1 SQVTM and CDR2 ANQGSEA. Deletions cut 0 bases from V and 4 bases from J, with 15 bases between. The CDR3 spans 16 residues. The DNA for the CDR3 is TGCAGCGTTGAAGATGAGAAAAGTTCCTTCACCGGGGAGCTGTTTTTT. Its protein product is CSVEDEKSSFTGELFF.

This sequence joins TRBV6-5 and TRBJ2-1; 12 nucleotides line up with TRBD2. V shed 6 bases and J 4 bases; nucleotides not matched to a gene: 4. Germline-derived CDR1 and CDR2 are MNHEY and SVGAGI. The CDR3 totals 15 residues. CDR3 in amino acids: CASSSTSGSYNEQFF. The CDR3 nucleotides are TGTGCCAGCAGCTCGACTAGCGGGAGTTACAATGAGCAGTTCTTC.

V usage is TRBV7-2 and J usage is TRBJ2-1; 10 nucleotides match TRBD2. The V gene's germline CDR1 is SGHTA and CDR2 FQGNSA. J was trimmed by 7 bases and V by 5 bases; bases with no gene match: 17. The CDR3 contains 18 residues. CDR3 in amino acids: CASSVDPQASGRRNEQFF. CDR3 DNA sequence: TGTGCCAGCAGCGTTGACCCTCAAGCTAGCGGGAGACGAAATGAGCAGTTCTTC.

This clone was observed a handful of times. The chain employs TRBV19 and TRBJ2-2, with no clear D. Germline lookup yields CDR1 LNHDA and CDR2 SQIVND (reference sequence). Trimming pared 3 bases from V and 4 bases from J, leaving 9 bases between. The CDR3 extends over 14 amino acids. Here the CDR3 DNA reads TGTGCCAGTAGTATTCTGGAGTTCACCGGGGAGCTGTTTTTT. Residues: CASSILEFTGELFF.

The chain carries TRBV27 and TRBJ2-3, with 8 bases that match TRBD1. This CDR3 has 13 amino acids. V was clipped by 5 bases and J by 4 bases; unmatched bases: 2. Germline CDR1 and CDR2: MNHEY and SMNVEV (reference sequence). The CDR3 sequence: CASSRQGSDTQYF. In DNA, the CDR3 is TGTGCCAGCAGTCGACAGGGGTCAGATACGCAGTATTTT.

The rearrangement links TRBV19 to TRBJ2-3; maybe TRBD2 (6 bases). Per the germline V gene, CDR1 is LNHDA and CDR2 is SQIVND (reference sequence). The CDR3 length is 15 residues. Trimming cost V 4 bases and J 4 bases, with 15 bases left between them. CDR3 bases: TGTGCCAGTAGTAGAGAGGAGGGCCGCGCAGATACGCAGTATTTT. Its protein is CASSREEGRADTQYF.

This clone was seen a handful of times. The gene calls are TRBV6-6 and TRBJ1-2; 7 bases are shared with TRBD1. The CDR3 sequence is 12 residues long. Per germline, CDR1 MNHNY and CDR2 SVGAGI (reference sequence). Losses at the gene ends were 6 bases for V and 6 bases for J; bases not matched to a gene: 4. CDR3 sequence: CASRRGRDGYTF. The CDR3 coding sequence is TGTGCCAGCAGAAGGGGGCGCGATGGCTACACCTTC.

This clone has a handful of counts. The CDR3: CASSPASGITYEQYF. The CDR3 DNA follows: TGTGCCAGCAGTCCTGCCAGCGGGATTACCTACGAGCAGTACTTC. V is TRBV28 and J is TRBJ2-7, with 7 bases identical to TRBD2. From germline, CDR1 is MDHEN and CDR2 SYDVKM. The CDR3 runs to 15 residues. With V trimmed by 5 bases and J by 2 bases, 9 bases remained unmatched.

This chain links TRBV30 with TRBJ2-1; possibly TRBD2 for D (6 bases). Germline V lookup: CDR1 GTSNPN, CDR2 SVGIG (reference sequence). The CDR3 has 13 amino acids. The V end lost 8 bases, the J end lost 6 bases, and 17 bases lay between the germline ends. Written as DNA, the CDR3 is TGTGCCGGCTGGGAAACTAGCTCCAATGAGCAGTTCTTC. This codes for CAGWETSSNEQFF.

In its sample, this clone was seen a few times. The chain recombines TRBV19 with TRBJ1-2; D perhaps matches TRBD1 (5 bases). The V gene lost 3 bases and the J gene lost 8 bases, with 10 bases spanning the gap. CDR3 size: 12 residues. In germline, CDR1 is LNHDA, CDR2 SQIVND (reference sequence). Here the CDR3 reads CASSITSGGYTF. The DNA for the CDR3 is TGTGCCAGTAGTATCACATCAGGGGGCTACACCTTC.